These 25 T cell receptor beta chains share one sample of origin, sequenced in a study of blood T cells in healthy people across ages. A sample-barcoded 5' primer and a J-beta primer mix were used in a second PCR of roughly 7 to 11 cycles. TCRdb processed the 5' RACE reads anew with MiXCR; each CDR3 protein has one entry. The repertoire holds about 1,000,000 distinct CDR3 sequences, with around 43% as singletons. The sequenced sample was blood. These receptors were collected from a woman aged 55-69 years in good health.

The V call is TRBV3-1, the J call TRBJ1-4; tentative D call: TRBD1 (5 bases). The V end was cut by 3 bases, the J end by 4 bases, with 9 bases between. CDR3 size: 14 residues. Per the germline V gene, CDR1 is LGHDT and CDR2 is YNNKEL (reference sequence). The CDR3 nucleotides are TGTGCCAGCAGCCAGTCGGACAATAATGAAAAACTGTTTTTT. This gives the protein CASSQSDNNEKLFF.

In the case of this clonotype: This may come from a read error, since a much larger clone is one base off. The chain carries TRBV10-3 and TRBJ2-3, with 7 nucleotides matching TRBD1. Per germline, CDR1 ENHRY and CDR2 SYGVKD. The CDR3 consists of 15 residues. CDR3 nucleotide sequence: TGTGCCGTCAGTGAGACCGGACAGGGCACAGATACGCAGTATTTT. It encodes CAVSETGQGTDTQYF.

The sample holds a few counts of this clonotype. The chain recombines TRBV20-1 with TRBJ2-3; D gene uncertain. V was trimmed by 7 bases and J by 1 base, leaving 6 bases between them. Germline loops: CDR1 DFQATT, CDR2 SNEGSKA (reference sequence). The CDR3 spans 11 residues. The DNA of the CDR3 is TGCAGTGGCGCGGGCACAGATACGCAGTATTTT. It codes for CSGAGTDTQYF.

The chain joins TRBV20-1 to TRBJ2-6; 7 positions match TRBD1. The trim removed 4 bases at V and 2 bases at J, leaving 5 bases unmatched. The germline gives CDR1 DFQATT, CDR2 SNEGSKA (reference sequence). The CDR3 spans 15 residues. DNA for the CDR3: TGCAGTGCTAAAGGGGGCAGAGCTGGGGCCAACGTCCTGACTTTC. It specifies CSAKGGRAGANVLTF.

CDR3 sequence: CSVAQRGGNTEAFF. In DNA form, the CDR3 reads TGCAGCGTTGCCCAACGCGGGGGAAACACTGAAGCTTTCTTT. This chain links TRBV29-1 with TRBJ1-1; a weak D match, TRBD1 (5 bases). This CDR3 has 14 residues. V gave up 4 bases and J gave up 2 bases, with 14 bases separating them. Germline CDR1 reads SQVTM; CDR2 reads ANQGSEA. The whole variable domain, remainder taken from reference TRBV29-1 and TRBJ1-1, is SAVISQKPSRDICQRGTSLTIQCQVDSQVTMMFWYRQQPGQSLTLIATANQGSEATYESGFVIDKFPISRPNLTFSTLTVSNMSPEDSSIYLCSVAQRGGNTEAFFGQGTRLTVV.

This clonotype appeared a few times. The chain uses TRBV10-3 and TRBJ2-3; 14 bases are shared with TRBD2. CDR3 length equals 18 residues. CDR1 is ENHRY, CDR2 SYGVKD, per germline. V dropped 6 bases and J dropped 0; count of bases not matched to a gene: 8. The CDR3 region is CAISGLAGGSASTDTQYF. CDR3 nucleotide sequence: TGTGCCATCAGCGGACTAGCGGGAGGCTCAGCTAGCACAGATACGCAGTATTTT.

The CDR3 sequence: CASSPPGQGTREQYF. CDR3 coding DNA: TGTGCCAGCAGCCCACCGGGACAGGGAACCCGCGAGCAGTACTTC. V gene TRBV3-1 combines with J gene TRBJ2-7; 9 nucleotides align to TRBD1. V lost 4 bases, J lost 6 bases, and 10 bases stayed unmatched. The CDR3 is 15 residues long. Per germline, CDR1 LGHDT and CDR2 YNNKEL (reference sequence).

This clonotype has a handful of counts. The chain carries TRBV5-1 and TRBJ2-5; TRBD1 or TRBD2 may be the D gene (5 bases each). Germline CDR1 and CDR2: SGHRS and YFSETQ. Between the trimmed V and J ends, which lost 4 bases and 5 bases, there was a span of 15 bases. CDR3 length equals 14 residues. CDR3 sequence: CASSEGPGRETQYF. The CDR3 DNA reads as TGCGCCAGCAGCGAGGGACCCGGTCGGGAGACCCAGTACTTC.

The CDR3 DNA reads as TGCAGCGTCAAAGCCGGGACAACCTCTATACACGATACGCAGTATTTT. This encodes CSVKAGTTSIHDTQYF. The rearrangement joins TRBV29-1 to TRBJ2-3; maybe TRBD1 (6 bases). CDR1 and CDR2 from the germline V gene are SQVTM and ANQGSEA. The CDR3 covers 16 residues. V shed 6 bases and J shed 6 bases, with 25 bases lying between them.

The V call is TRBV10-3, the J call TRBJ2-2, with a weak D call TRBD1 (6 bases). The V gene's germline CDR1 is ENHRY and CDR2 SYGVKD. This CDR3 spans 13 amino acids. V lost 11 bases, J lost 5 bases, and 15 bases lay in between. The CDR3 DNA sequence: TGTGCCTTATTGACAGGACGAACCGGGGAGCTGTTTTTT. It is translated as CALLTGRTGELFF.

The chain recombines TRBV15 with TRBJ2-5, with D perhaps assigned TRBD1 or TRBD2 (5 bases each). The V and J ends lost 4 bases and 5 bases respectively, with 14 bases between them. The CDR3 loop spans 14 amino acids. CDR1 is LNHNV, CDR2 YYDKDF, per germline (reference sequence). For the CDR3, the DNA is TGTGCCACCAGCACCCACGGGGACCGGGAGACCCAGTACTTC. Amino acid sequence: CATSTHGDRETQYF.

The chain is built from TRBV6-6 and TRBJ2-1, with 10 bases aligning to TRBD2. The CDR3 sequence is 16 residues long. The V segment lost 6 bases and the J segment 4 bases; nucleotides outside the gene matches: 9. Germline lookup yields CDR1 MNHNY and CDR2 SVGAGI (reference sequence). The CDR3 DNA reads TGTGCCAGCAGCAACTCGGGACTAGCGCAGTACAATGAGCAGTTCTTC. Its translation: CASSNSGLAQYNEQFF.

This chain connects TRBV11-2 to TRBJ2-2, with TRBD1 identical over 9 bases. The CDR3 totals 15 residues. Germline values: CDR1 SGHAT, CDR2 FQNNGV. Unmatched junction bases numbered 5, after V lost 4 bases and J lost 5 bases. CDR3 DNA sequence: TGTGCCAGCAGCTCGAACAGGGGGCGGACCGGGGAGCTGTTTTTT. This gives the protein CASSSNRGRTGELFF.

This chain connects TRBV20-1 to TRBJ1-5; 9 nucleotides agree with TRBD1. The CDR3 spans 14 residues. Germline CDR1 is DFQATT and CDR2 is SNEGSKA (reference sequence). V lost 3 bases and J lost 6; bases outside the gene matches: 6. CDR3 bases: TGCAGTGCTAGGGGACAGGGCTCCGGTCAGCCCCAGCATTTT. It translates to CSARGQGSGQPQHF.

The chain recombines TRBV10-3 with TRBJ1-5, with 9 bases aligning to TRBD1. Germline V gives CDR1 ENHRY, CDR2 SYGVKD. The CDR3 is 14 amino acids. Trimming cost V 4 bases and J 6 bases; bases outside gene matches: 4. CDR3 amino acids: CAISGDRGVQPQHF. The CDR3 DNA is TGTGCCATCAGTGGCGACAGGGGGGTTCAGCCCCAGCATTTT.

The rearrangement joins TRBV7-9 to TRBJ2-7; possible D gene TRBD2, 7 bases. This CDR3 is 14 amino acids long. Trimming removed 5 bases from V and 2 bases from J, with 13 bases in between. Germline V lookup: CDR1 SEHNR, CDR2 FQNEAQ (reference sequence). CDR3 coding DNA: TGTGCCAGCAGCGCGGGGGCGTTCCCCTACGAGCAGTACTTC. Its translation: CASSAGAFPYEQYF.

The DNA of the CDR3 is TGTGCCAGCATGGAGGATGGGAACACTGAAGCTTTCTTT. Translating gives CASMEDGNTEAFF. V gene TRBV6-6 combines with J gene TRBJ1-1; the D is unclear. The ends were cut back, 7 bases at V and 1 base at J, with 10 bases in the middle. The germline CDR1 and CDR2 sequences are MNHNY and SVGAGI (reference sequence). The CDR3 has 13 amino acids.

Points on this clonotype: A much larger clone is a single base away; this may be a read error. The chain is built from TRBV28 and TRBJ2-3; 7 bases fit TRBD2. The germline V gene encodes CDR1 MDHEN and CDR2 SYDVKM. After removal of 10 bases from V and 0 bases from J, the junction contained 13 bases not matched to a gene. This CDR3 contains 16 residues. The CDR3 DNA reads TGTGCCAACAGCGTCCCCCAAGCGGGGAGCACAGATACGCAGTATTTT. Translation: CANSVPQAGSTDTQYF.

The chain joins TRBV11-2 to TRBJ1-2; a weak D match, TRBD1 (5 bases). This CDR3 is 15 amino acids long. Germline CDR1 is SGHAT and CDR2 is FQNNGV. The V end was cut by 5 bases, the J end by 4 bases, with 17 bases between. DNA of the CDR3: TGTGCCAGCAGCCCAGAGGTCTCGGGGCCCTATGGCTACACCTTC. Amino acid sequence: CASSPEVSGPYGYTF.

The CDR3 DNA follows: TGTGCCAGCAGCTTAGTTGCGGGACCAACCTACGAGCAGTACTTC. Translation: CASSLVAGPTYEQYF. V and J are TRBV11-1 and TRBJ2-7; maybe TRBD2 (6 bases). The germline V gene encodes CDR1 SGHAT and CDR2 FQDESV (reference sequence). The CDR3 spans 15 residues. V was shortened by 1 base and J by 2 bases, with 12 bases between the two germline ends.

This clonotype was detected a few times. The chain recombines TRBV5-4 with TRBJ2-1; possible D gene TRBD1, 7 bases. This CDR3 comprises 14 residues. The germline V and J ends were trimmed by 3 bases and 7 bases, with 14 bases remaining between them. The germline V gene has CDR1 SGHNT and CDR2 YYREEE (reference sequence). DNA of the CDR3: TGTGCCAGCAGCTGGGACTCAGGGGGAAATGAGCAGTTCTTC. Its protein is CASSWDSGGNEQFF.

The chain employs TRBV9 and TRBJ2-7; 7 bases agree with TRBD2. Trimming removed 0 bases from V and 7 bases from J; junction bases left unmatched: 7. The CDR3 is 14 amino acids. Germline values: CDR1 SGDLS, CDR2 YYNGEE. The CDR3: CASSVERGNNEQYF. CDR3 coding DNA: TGTGCCAGCAGCGTAGAGCGGGGTAACAATGAGCAGTACTTC.

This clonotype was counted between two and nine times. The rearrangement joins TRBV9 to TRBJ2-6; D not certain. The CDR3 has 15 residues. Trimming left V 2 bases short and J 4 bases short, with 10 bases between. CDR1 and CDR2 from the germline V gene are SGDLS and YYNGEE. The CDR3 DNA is TGTGCCAGCAGCGTTCCCACGGAAGGGGCCAACGTCCTGACTTTC. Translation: CASSVPTEGANVLTF.

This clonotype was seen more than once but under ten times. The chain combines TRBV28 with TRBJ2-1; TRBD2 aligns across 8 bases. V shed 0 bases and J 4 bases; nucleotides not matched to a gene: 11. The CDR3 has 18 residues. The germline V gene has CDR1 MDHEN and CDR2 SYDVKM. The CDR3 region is CASSLWPAGVSVYNEQFF. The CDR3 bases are TGTGCCAGCAGTTTATGGCCAGCGGGAGTGTCTGTGTACAATGAGCAGTTCTTC.

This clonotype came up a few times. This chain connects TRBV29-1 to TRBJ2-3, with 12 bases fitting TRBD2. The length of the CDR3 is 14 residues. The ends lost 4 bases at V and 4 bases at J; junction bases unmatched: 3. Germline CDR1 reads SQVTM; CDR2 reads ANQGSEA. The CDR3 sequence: CSVVTSGRPDTQYF. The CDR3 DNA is TGCAGCGTTGTAACTAGCGGGAGGCCAGATACGCAGTATTTT.